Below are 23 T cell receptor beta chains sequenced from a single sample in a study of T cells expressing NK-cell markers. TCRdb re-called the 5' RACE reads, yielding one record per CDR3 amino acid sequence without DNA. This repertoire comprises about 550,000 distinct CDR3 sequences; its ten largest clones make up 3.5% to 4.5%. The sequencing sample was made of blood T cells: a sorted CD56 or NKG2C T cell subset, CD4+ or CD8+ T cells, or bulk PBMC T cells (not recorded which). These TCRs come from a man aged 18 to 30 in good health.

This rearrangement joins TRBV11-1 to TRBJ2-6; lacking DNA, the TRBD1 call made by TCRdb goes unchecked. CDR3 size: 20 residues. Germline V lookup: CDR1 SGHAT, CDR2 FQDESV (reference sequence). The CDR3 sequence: CASSLISLYRGGPGANVLTF.

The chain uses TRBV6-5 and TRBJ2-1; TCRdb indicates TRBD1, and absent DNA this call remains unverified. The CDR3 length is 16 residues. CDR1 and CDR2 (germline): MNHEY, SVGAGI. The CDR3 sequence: CASSYFHGGGHNEQFF.

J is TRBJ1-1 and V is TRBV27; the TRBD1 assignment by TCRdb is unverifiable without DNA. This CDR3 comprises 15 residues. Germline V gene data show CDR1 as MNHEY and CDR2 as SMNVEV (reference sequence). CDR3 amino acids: CASSLSFSRDTEAFF.

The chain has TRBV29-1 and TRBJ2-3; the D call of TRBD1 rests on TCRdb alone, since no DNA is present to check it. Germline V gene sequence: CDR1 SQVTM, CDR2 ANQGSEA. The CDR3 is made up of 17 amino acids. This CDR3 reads CSFEGVNAGKPTDTQYF.

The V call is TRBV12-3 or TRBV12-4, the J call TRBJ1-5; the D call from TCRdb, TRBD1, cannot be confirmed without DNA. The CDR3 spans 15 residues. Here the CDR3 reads CASIPGGASGQPQHF.

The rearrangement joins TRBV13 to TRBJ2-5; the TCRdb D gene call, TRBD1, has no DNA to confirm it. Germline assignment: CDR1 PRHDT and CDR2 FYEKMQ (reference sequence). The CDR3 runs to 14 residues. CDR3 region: CASSSQATQETQYF.

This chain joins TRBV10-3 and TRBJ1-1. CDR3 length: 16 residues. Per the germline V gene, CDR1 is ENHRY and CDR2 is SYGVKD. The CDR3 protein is CAISPGTLGGDTEAFF.

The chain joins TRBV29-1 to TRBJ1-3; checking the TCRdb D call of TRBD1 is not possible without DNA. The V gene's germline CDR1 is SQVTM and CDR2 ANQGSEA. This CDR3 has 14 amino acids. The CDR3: CSVLTGTGGNTIYF.

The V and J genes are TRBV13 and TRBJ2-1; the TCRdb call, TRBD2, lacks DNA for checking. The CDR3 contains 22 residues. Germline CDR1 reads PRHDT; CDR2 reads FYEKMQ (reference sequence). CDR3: CASSRGTARGSVPLSSYNEQFF.

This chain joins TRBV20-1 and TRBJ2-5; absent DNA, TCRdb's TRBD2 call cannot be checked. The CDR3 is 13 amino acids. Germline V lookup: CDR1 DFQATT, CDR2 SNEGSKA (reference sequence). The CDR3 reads CSATRLAPETQYF.

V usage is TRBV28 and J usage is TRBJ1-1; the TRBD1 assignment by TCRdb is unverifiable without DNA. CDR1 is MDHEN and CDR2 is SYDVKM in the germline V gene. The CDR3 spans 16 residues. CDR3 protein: CASRPNPGQGGTEAFF. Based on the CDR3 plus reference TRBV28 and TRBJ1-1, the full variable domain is DVKVTQSSRYLVKRTGEKVFLECVQDMDHENMFWYRQDPGLGLRLIYFSYDVKMKEKGDIPEGYSVSREKKERFSLILESASTNQTSMYLCASRPNPGQGGTEAFFGQGTRLTVV.

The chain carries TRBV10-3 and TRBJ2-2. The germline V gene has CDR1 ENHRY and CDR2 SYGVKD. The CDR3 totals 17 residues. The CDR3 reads CAISETTSRIQTGELFF.

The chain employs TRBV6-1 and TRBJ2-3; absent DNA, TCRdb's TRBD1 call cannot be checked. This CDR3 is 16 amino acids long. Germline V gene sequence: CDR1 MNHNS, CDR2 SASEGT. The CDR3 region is CASQQNPGLATDTQYF.

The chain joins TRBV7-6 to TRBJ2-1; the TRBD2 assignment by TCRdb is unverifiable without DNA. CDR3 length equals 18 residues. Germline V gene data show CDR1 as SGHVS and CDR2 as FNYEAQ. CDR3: CASSLSYSSGRAGDEQFF.

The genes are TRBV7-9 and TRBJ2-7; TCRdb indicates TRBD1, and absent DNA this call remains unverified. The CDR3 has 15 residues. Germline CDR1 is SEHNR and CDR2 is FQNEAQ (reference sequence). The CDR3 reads CASSSRTASSYEQYF.

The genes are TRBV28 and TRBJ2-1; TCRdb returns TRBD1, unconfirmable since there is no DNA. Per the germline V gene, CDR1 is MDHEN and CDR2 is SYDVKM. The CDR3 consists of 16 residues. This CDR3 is CASSITLTGSYNEQFF.

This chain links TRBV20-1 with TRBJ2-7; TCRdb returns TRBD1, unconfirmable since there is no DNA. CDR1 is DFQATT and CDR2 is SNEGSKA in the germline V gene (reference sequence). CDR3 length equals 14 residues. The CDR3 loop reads CSARPLTGWSEQYF.

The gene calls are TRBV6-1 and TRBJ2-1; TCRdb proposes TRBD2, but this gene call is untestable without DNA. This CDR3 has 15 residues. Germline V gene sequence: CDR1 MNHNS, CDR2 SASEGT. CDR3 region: CATSPEGLSYNEQFF.

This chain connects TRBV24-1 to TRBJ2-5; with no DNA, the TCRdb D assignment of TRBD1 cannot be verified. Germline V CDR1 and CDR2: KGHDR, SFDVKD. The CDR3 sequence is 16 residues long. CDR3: CATSDIGQGGAETQYF.

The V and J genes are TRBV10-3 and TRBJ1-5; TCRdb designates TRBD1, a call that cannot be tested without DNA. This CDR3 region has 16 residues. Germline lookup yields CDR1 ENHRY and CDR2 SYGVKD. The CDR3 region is CAISESAQGDNQPQHF.

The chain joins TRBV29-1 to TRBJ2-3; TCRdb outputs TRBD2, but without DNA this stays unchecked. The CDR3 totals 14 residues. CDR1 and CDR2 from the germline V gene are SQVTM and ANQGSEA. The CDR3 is CSVSSGRETDTQYF.

This CDR3 reads CASSLAGTGRSGYTF. The V call is TRBV12-3 or TRBV12-4, the J call TRBJ1-2; no DNA is available, so the TRBD1 call from TCRdb remains unchecked. The CDR3 runs to 15 residues.

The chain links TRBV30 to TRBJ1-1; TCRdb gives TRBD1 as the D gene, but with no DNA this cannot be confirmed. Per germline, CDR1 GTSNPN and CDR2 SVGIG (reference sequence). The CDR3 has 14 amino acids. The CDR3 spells CAWGGQGARTEAFF. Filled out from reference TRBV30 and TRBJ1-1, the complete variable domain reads SQTIHQWPATLVQPVGSPLSLECTVEGTSNPNLYWYRQAAGRGLQLLFYSVGIGQISSEVPQNLSASRPQDRQFILSSKKLLLSDSGFYLCAWGGQGARTEAFFGQGTRLTVV.